A single sample is the source of the 32 T cell receptor beta chains below, sequenced in a study of shared clonotypes between healthy human individuals. Method: immunoSEQ multiplex PCR; TCRdb's copy keeps in-frame clones and lacks some. The sample shows around 2.5 million clones, approximately 93% of them seen only once. Specimen: naive CD4+ T cells from PBMCs. Subset described: CD45RA+ positively selected. The receptors were sampled from a young man in good health. Some clones in this sample may be carry-over from other donors' samples.

This clone was picked up one time. The rearrangement joins TRBV5-1 to TRBJ2-7; a possible D gene is TRBD2 (6 bases). V gave up 1 base and J gave up 0 bases, with 11 bases separating them. Germline V CDR1 and CDR2: SGHRS, YFSETQ. The CDR3 length is 15 residues. The CDR3: CASSLPGADSYEQYF. CDR3 in DNA: TGCGCCAGCAGCTTGCCGGGAGCAGACTCCTACGAGCAGTACTTC.

This clone has just one count. The CDR3 DNA reads TGTGCCAGCTCACCAAGCGGGGGGGCCTACGAGCAGTACTTC. Its translation is CASSPSGGAYEQYF. The chain employs TRBV18 and TRBJ2-7, with 10 bases identical to TRBD2. The CDR3 consists of 14 residues. V shed 2 bases and J 2 bases; nucleotides not matched to a gene: 0. Germline V gene data show CDR1 as KGHSH and CDR2 as LQKENI.

The chain combines TRBV9 with TRBJ1-6; 8 bases are a match to TRBD1. The J segment lost 7 bases and the V segment lost 1 base, leaving 1 base of the junction unmatched. Germline CDR1 and CDR2: SGDLS and YYNGEE. The CDR3 spans 14 residues. This chain's CDR3 is CASSVQGANSPLHF. Here the CDR3 DNA reads TGTGCCAGCAGCGTACAGGGGGCGAATTCACCCCTCCACTTT. Full variable domain (rest looked up from reference TRBV9 and TRBJ1-6): DSGVTQTPKHLITATGQRVTLRCSPRSGDLSVYWYQQSLDQGLQFLIQYYNGEERAKGNILERFSAQQFPDLHSELNLSSLELGDSALYFCASSVQGANSPLHFGNGTRLTVT.

The rearrangement links TRBV6-1 to TRBJ1-1, with 11 bases fitting TRBD1. With V trimmed by 2 bases and J by 11 bases, 7 bases remained unmatched. Germline-derived CDR1 and CDR2 are MNHNS and SASEGT. CDR3 length: 14 residues. CDR3 bases: TGTGCCAGCAGTGAAATGGGACAGGGGGTTGCGGCTTTCTTT. Residues: CASSEMGQGVAAFF.

The CDR3 spells CASSQDSGTSGPDTQYF. CDR3 in DNA: TGTGCCAGCAGCCAAGACTCCGGGACTAGCGGACCAGATACGCAGTATTTT. The genes are TRBV4-2 and TRBJ2-3, with 11 nucleotides matching TRBD2. The CDR3 is 17 amino acids. V dropped 0 bases and J dropped 4; count of bases not matched to a gene: 6. CDR1 is LGHNA, CDR2 YNFKEQ, per germline.

This chain joins TRBV6-5 and TRBJ1-5; D is unclear. Germline assignment: CDR1 MNHEY and CDR2 SVGAGI. Deletions cut 9 bases from V and 4 bases from J, with 16 bases between. The CDR3 runs 14 residues. This chain's CDR3 is CARYRAEPNQPQHF. The CDR3 DNA sequence: TGTGCCAGATATAGGGCGGAACCTAATCAGCCCCAGCATTTT.

About this clone: Other DNA sequences within the sample encode an identical CDR3. V usage is TRBV28 and J usage is TRBJ1-2; 8 bases fit TRBD1. The CDR3 covers 12 residues. From germline, CDR1 is MDHEN and CDR2 SYDVKM. The J segment lost 4 bases and the V segment lost 8 bases, leaving 3 bases of the junction unmatched. The CDR3 here is CASRTGGYGYTF. CDR3 DNA: TGTGCCAGCCGAACAGGGGGCTATGGCTACACCTTC.

A note on this clone: The sample holds other DNA sequences that translate to the same CDR3. The chain carries TRBV27 and TRBJ1-5; D remains ambiguous. Per germline, CDR1 MNHEY and CDR2 SMNVEV (reference sequence). Deletions cut 2 bases from V and 3 bases from J, with 5 bases between. This CDR3 comprises 13 residues. CDR3 sequence reads: CASSLLVNQPQHF. The CDR3 bases are TGTGCCAGCAGTTTACTTGTCAATCAGCCCCAGCATTTT.

This clone has a single count. J is TRBJ1-1 and V is TRBV5-1, with D possibly matching TRBD1 (6 bases). Germline-derived CDR1 and CDR2 are SGHRS and YFSETQ. The CDR3 extends over 15 amino acids. Trimming took off 7 bases at V and 8 bases at J, with 24 bases between the two ends. The CDR3 reads CASSERGAQVPEAFF. The DNA for the CDR3 is TGCGCCAGCTCCGAACGGGGGGCGCAAGTCCCCGAAGCTTTCTTT.

This rearrangement joins TRBV5-1 to TRBJ2-3; D is undetermined. The CDR3 runs 12 residues. Between the trimmed V and J ends, which lost 3 bases and 3 bases, there was a span of 5 bases. In germline, CDR1 is SGHRS, CDR2 YFSETQ. The chain's CDR3 is CASSSETDTQYF. In DNA, the CDR3 is TGCGCCAGCAGCTCTGAGACAGATACGCAGTATTTT.

The chain combines TRBV28 with TRBJ2-1, with 10 nucleotides matching TRBD2. The CDR3 runs 13 residues. With 3 bases clipped from V and 9 bases from J, the junction kept 2 bases outside the gene matches. The germline gives CDR1 MDHEN, CDR2 SYDVKM. CDR3 region: CASSLVAGGEQFF. CDR3 nucleotides: TGTGCCAGCAGTTTGGTAGCGGGAGGTGAGCAGTTCTTC.

This chain links TRBV6-5 with TRBJ1-4; D is unclear. V shed 0 bases and J shed 0 bases, with 8 bases lying between them. Germline lookup yields CDR1 MNHEY and CDR2 SVGAGI. This CDR3 is 16 amino acids long. As DNA, the CDR3 is TGTGCCAGCAGTTACTCGACCCCTGCAACTAATGAAAAACTGTTTTTT. Its protein product is CASSYSTPATNEKLFF.

The rearrangement joins TRBV29-1 to TRBJ1-1, with 9 bases identical to TRBD1. CDR1 is SQVTM, CDR2 ANQGSEA, per germline. The ends lost 6 bases at V and 13 bases at J; junction bases unmatched: 12. The CDR3 is 12 residues long. The CDR3 reads CSVGDGQGLVFF. The CDR3 nucleotides read TGCAGCGTAGGCGATGGACAGGGGTTAGTTTTCTTT.

The V call is TRBV5-4, the J call TRBJ2-3, with 8 bases identical to TRBD1. This CDR3 is 17 amino acids long. Germline trimming cut 2 bases from V and 2 bases from J; bases unmatched to any gene: 10. Germline CDR1 is SGHNT and CDR2 is YYREEE (reference sequence). This chain's CDR3 is CASSFITGGPLTDTQYF. The DNA of the CDR3 is TGTGCCAGCAGCTTTATAACAGGGGGTCCCCTCACAGATACGCAGTATTTT. The full variable domain, completed using reference TRBV5-4 and TRBJ2-3, is ETGVTQSPTHLIKTRGQQVTLRCSSQSGHNTVSWYQQALGQGPQFIFQYYREEENGRGNFPPRFSGLQFPNYSSELNVNALELDDSALYLCASSFITGGPLTDTQYFGPGTRLTVL.

The V gene is TRBV7-3, the J gene TRBJ2-3; D uncertain. This CDR3 comprises 16 residues. Trimming removed 1 base from V and 5 bases from J, with 16 bases in between. Germline V gene data show CDR1 as SGHTA and CDR2 as FQGTGA. The CDR3 sequence is CASSLIGSNEVDTQYF. CDR3 nucleotides: TGTGCCAGCAGCTTAATCGGTAGCAACGAGGTAGATACGCAGTATTTT.

The chain links TRBV25-1 to TRBJ2-3; 16 nucleotides align to TRBD2. Germline assignment: CDR1 MGHDK and CDR2 SYGVNS. This CDR3 has 15 amino acids. V lost 8 bases to trimming and J lost 5 bases; unmatched junction nucleotides: 4. The CDR3 spells CASGTSGRAGDTQYF. The CDR3 DNA follows: TGTGCCAGCGGGACTAGCGGGAGGGCCGGAGATACGCAGTATTTT.

V is TRBV19 and J is TRBJ2-7, with D tentatively TRBD1 (6 bases). The CDR3 covers 13 residues. Per the germline V gene, CDR1 is LNHDA and CDR2 is SQIVND (reference sequence). V shed 7 bases and J shed 3 bases, with 13 bases lying between them. The CDR3 loop reads CASTDQQGYEQYF. In DNA, the CDR3 is TGTGCCAGTACCGATCAACAGGGCTACGAGCAGTACTTC.

The CDR3 loop is CASSQTGTSGSYEQFF. Here the CDR3 DNA reads TGTGCCAGCAGCCAAACCGGGACTAGCGGGAGTTATGAGCAGTTCTTC. The V gene is TRBV27, the J gene TRBJ2-1; TRBD2 agrees at 14 bases. The CDR3 is 16 amino acids. Germline V CDR1 and CDR2: MNHEY, SMNVEV (reference sequence). Germline trimming cut 6 bases from V and 8 bases from J; bases unmatched to any gene: 9.

V is TRBV23-1 and J is TRBJ2-6; 9 bases are shared with TRBD1. TRBV23-1 is an ORF for which the function is uncertain. With 6 bases clipped from V and 2 bases from J, the junction kept 2 bases outside the gene matches. This CDR3 is 15 amino acids long. The DNA of the CDR3 is TGCGCCAGCAGACACAGGGGGCCTGGGGCCAACGTCCTGACTTTC. Its protein product is CASRHRGPGANVLTF.

The chain combines TRBV5-1 with TRBJ2-7; possible D gene TRBD1, 6 bases. The germline V and J ends were trimmed by 4 bases and 5 bases, with 13 bases remaining between them. Germline V gene sequence: CDR1 SGHRS, CDR2 YFSETQ. This CDR3 contains 13 residues. Here the CDR3 DNA reads TGCGCCAGCAGCCCCCGCCCAGGGGACGAGCAGTACTTC. It is translated as CASSPRPGDEQYF.

The chain joins TRBV9 to TRBJ2-7; no definite D call. Germline V lookup: CDR1 SGDLS, CDR2 YYNGEE. The CDR3 loop spans 14 amino acids. Trimming left V 3 bases short and J 2 bases short, with 12 bases between. In nucleotides, the CDR3 is TGTGCCAGCAGCGAAAATAGCCTCGCCTACGAGCAGTACTTC. Translating it yields CASSENSLAYEQYF.

This clone was recorded only once. The CDR3 protein is CASSGPPLQGFYGYTF. CDR3 DNA sequence: TGTGCCAGCAGTGGCCCCCCTCTACAGGGGTTCTATGGCTACACCTTC. This chain connects TRBV2 to TRBJ1-2, with 7 nucleotides matching TRBD1. V was pared by 4 bases and J by 4 bases, with 12 bases of the junction left unmatched. This CDR3 contains 16 residues. CDR1 is SNHLY and CDR2 is FYNNEI in the germline V gene.

V is TRBV28 and J is TRBJ1-4, with D perhaps matching TRBD1 (5 bases). This CDR3 contains 15 residues. Trimming left V 4 bases short and J 0 bases short, with 9 bases between. The V gene's germline CDR1 is MDHEN and CDR2 SYDVKM. DNA for the CDR3: TGTGCCAGCAGTTACAGACAGACAACTAATGAAAAACTGTTTTTT. Its protein product is CASSYRQTTNEKLFF.

This rearrangement joins TRBV18 to TRBJ1-3; D unresolved. Germline CDR1 and CDR2: KGHSH and LQKENI. The CDR3 loop spans 15 amino acids. V dropped 5 bases and J dropped 0 bases, with 11 bases sitting between them. The CDR3 sequence is CASSTNIPSGNTIYF. In nucleotides, the CDR3 is TGTGCCAGCTCAACGAACATCCCCTCTGGAAACACCATATATTTT.

The V gene is TRBV28, the J gene TRBJ1-2, with a weak D call TRBD1 (5 bases). Germline loops: CDR1 MDHEN, CDR2 SYDVKM. Trimming pared 5 bases from V and 4 bases from J, leaving 11 bases between. This CDR3 has 13 amino acids. In nucleotides, the CDR3 is TGTGCCAGCAGTGCACAGGCGGCCTATGGCTACACCTTC. It is translated as CASSAQAAYGYTF.

The genes are TRBV2 and TRBJ2-7, with TRBD1 as a possible D gene (5 bases). The CDR3 length is 14 residues. V was trimmed by 5 bases and J by 3 bases, leaving 14 bases between them. Germline V CDR1 and CDR2: SNHLY, FYNNEI. The CDR3, as DNA: TGTGCCAGCAGTAACATCCAGGGTTACTACGAGCAGTACTTC. Protein product: CASSNIQGYYEQYF.

This chain links TRBV10-3 with TRBJ1-5; no clear D. V gave up 3 bases and J gave up 5 bases, with 8 bases separating them. This CDR3 has 13 amino acids. CDR1 and CDR2 (germline): ENHRY, SYGVKD. The chain's CDR3 is CAISEVGHQPQHF. The CDR3 bases are TGTGCCATCAGTGAAGTAGGGCATCAGCCCCAGCATTTT.

V is TRBV7-2 and J is TRBJ2-5, with 8 bases aligning to TRBD2. The CDR3 is 15 residues long. V gave up 4 bases and J gave up 1 base; unmatched junction bases: 5. Germline V CDR1 and CDR2: SGHTA, FQGNSA. DNA for the CDR3: TGTGCCAGCAGCTCGAAAGCGGGGGTCCAAGAGACCCAGTACTTC. This gives the protein CASSSKAGVQETQYF.

V is TRBV9 and J is TRBJ2-1, with 10 nucleotides matching TRBD1. Trimming took 4 bases from V and 7 from J; bases not matched to a gene: 11. CDR3 length equals 16 residues. In germline, CDR1 is SGDLS, CDR2 YYNGEE. CDR3 amino acids: CASSPRGTGAVNEQFF. The CDR3 DNA follows: TGTGCCAGCAGCCCCAGGGGGACAGGGGCGGTAAATGAGCAGTTCTTC.

The V and J genes are TRBV4-3 and TRBJ2-5; D unclear. Germline loops: CDR1 LGHNA, CDR2 YSLEER. Trimming removed 1 base at V and 5 bases at J, with 8 bases between. The length of the CDR3 is 13 residues. CDR3: CASSQAYSETQYF. Here the CDR3 DNA reads TGCGCCAGCAGCCAAGCCTATTCGGAGACCCAGTACTTC.

The genes are TRBV6-1 and TRBJ2-2, with 7 positions matching TRBD1. Germline loops: CDR1 MNHNS, CDR2 SASEGT. After removal of 5 bases from V and 4 bases from J, the junction contained 4 bases not matched to a gene. The CDR3 runs to 14 residues. The CDR3 bases are TGTGCCAGCAGTCCCCGGGACAGCACCGGGGAGCTGTTTTTT. Residues: CASSPRDSTGELFF.

The V gene is TRBV27, the J gene TRBJ1-1, with D possibly being TRBD1 (6 bases). This CDR3 has 15 residues. Trimming removed 3 bases at V and 1 base at J, with 12 bases between. The germline gives CDR1 MNHEY, CDR2 SMNVEV (reference sequence). The CDR3 coding sequence is TGTGCCAGCAGTTTTATATCAGGGGCGAACACTGAAGCTTTCTTT. Its protein product is CASSFISGANTEAFF.